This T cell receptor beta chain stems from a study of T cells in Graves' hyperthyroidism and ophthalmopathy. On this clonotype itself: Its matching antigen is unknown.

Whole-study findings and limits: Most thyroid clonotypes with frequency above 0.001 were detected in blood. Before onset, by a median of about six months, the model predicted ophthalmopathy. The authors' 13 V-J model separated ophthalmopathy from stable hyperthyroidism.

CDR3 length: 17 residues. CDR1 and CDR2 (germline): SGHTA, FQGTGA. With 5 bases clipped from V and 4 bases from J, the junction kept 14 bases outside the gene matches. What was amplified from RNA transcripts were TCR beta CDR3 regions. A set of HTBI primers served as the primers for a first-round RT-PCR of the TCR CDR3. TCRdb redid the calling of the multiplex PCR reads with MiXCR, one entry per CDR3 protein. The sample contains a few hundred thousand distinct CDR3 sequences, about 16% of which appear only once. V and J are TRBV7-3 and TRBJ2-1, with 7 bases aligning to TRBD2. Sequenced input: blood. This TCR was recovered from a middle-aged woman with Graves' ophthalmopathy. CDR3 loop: CASSPFISGGGYNEQFF. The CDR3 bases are TGTGCCAGCAGCCCCTTTATTTCGGGGGGAGGTTACAATGAGCAGTTCTTC.